This is a list of T cell receptor beta chains from one sample in a study of cytomegalovirus exposure and HLA in healthy donors. Sequencing used immunoSEQ multiplex PCR; TCRdb keeps in-frame clones, though not all of them. The sample has 200,000 to 250,000 clones, approximately 82% seen once; the top ten hold approximately 0.5%. Sequences were obtained from PBMCs. These receptors all stem from a woman in her thirties or forties in good health and CMV-seronegative. Each CDR3 is given with its conserved first and last residue. The D gene is left open where the match is weak. Clone size is given for some rows only: seen once, a few or many times, or a class if the clone is expanded.

d_call clone_size j_call v_call cdr3_aa cdr3_nt
TRBD1 few TRBJ2-6 TRBV2 CASSEAQQGIGANVLTF TGTGCCAGCAGTGAAGCGCAACAGGGGATTGGGGCCAACGTCCTGACTTTC
TRBD2 . TRBJ2-7 TRBV28 CASSPRGGAVYEQYF TGTGCCAGCAGTCCCCGCGGGGGGGCAGTTTACGAGCAGTACTTC
TRBD1 . TRBJ2-1 TRBV6-6 CASAEPGQGFYNEQFF TGTGCCAGCGCCGAACCGGGACAGGGGTTTTACAATGAGCAGTTCTTC
TRBD1 . TRBJ1-2 TRBV7-9 CSSSTSTGGDYGYTF TGTTCCAGCAGCACTTCGACAGGGGGCGACTATGGCTACACCTTC
TRBD1 . TRBJ1-2 TRBV19 CASSRDSLNYGYTF TGTGCCAGTAGTCGGGACAGTCTTAACTATGGCTACACCTTC
. . TRBJ2-7 TRBV6-5 CASSSRTGGAYDEQYF TGTGCCAGCAGTTCACGAACAGGGGGGGCCTACGACGAGCAGTACTTC
. . TRBJ2-1 TRBV9 CASSVEGTPNEQFF TGTGCCAGCAGCGTAGAGGGGACACCTAATGAGCAGTTCTTC
TRBD1 . TRBJ1-4 TRBV9 CASSVNRGLGEKLFF TGTGCCAGCAGCGTGAACAGGGGACTCGGGGAAAAACTGTTTTTT
TRBD1 . TRBJ2-7 TRBV7-9 CASTQDRGIDEQYF TGTGCCAGCACCCAAGACAGGGGGATCGACGAGCAGTACTTC
TRBD1 . TRBJ1-2 TRBV15 CATSRGGLVGQGLYGYTF TGTGCCACCAGCAGAGGGGGTCTCGTTGGACAGGGCCTATATGGCTACACCTTC
. . TRBJ1-3 TRBV27 CASSLTWGLGNTIYF TGTGCCAGCAGTTTAACTTGGGGGCTTGGAAACACCATATATTTT
TRBD2 . TRBJ2-7 TRBV7-2 CASSLDGGGSEQYF TGTGCCAGCAGCTTAGATGGCGGGGGAAGCGAGCAGTACTTC
. . TRBJ2-3 TRBV15 CATSRETAGAGTDTQYF TGTGCCACCAGCAGAGAAACGGCGGGGGCCGGCACAGATACGCAGTATTTT
. . TRBJ2-3 TRBV5-6 CASSPRIGRPSTDTQYF TGTGCCAGCAGCCCGCGGATAGGTCGACCTAGCACAGATACGCAGTATTTT
TRBD1 . TRBJ1-2 TRBV9 CASSVGGTGLSYGYTF TGTGCCAGCAGCGTAGGAGGGACAGGGCTTAGCTATGGCTACACCTTC
TRBD1 . TRBJ2-2 TRBV27 CASSFPDRARLGTGELFF TGTGCCAGCAGTTTTCCAGACAGGGCTCGGTTGGGCACCGGGGAGCTGTTTTTT
TRBD2 . TRBJ2-5 TRBV5-6 CASSSGLTLETQYF TGTGCCAGCAGCTCGGGACTAACCCTAGAGACCCAGTACTTC
TRBD2 once TRBJ2-1 TRBV4-3 CASSPSGGASSFEQFF TGCGCCAGCAGTCCTAGCGGGGGGGCTTCGTCATTCGAGCAGTTCTTC
. . TRBJ2-1 TRBV7-3 CASSLMGQGGYNEQFF TGTGCCAGCAGCTTAATGGGCCAGGGGGGCTACAATGAGCAGTTCTTC
TRBD1 . TRBJ2-3 TRBV18 CASSLQGAIKTDTQYF TGTGCCAGCTCACTACAGGGGGCAATAAAGACAGATACGCAGTATTTT
. . TRBJ2-5 TRBV4-2 CASSQDPSSGTQYF TGTGCCAGCAGCCAAGATCCTAGTAGCGGGACCCAGTACTTC
. . TRBJ1-6 TRBV28 CASSPPGEGVHSPLHF TGTGCCAGCAGTCCCCCCGGCGAAGGGGTGCATTCACCCCTCCACTTT
. . TRBJ1-2 TRBV20-1 CSVPAAGYTF TGCAGTGTCCCCGCGGCCGGCTACACCTTC
. . TRBJ2-2 TRBV20-1 CSASQGGELFF TGCAGTGCTAGTCAGGGCGGGGAGCTGTTTTTT
. . TRBJ1-2 TRBV2 CASSGTADNYTF TGTGCCAGCAGTGGGACAGCCGATAACTACACCTTC
TRBD1 . TRBJ1-2 TRBV18 CASSPTGGGGYTF TGTGCCAGCTCACCGACAGGGGGAGGTGGCTACACCTTC
TRBD1 . TRBJ1-5 TRBV28 CASSFGRAGQGFQPQHF TGTGCCAGCAGTTTTGGACGGGCGGGACAGGGTTTTCAGCCCCAGCATTTT